This TCR beta chain was obtained from a study of cytomegalovirus exposure and HLA in healthy donors. Study-wide results and limits: Most TCR sequences were seen very rarely across donors, but some public TCRs occurred in many. In an earlier analysis, in 620 or so donors, most V segments appeared productive either ~87% or ~30% of the time. Later, an analysis showed that TCR beta chains associated with HLA were more clonally expanded than others that were equally common.

Concerning this clone itself: What it recognizes is unknown.

The PCR was carried out with 60 Vbeta primers and 13 Jbeta primers. Authors' methods: The authors later counted about 80 million unique TCR beta chains, 9.5 million to 11 million of them shared. Assay: immunoSEQ multiplex PCR; the TCRdb copy retains only in-frame clones and omits some. V, J and clone size reflect that table, while D and trimming were determined from the DNA. The table lists approximately 130,000 clones, approximately 85% of them singletons. The CDR3 covers 15 residues. V lost 2 bases to trimming and J lost 2 bases; unmatched junction nucleotides: 3. The germline V gene has CDR1 SGHRS and CDR2 YFSETQ.

The chain links TRBV5-1 to TRBJ1-4, with TRBD1 matching 7 bases. The sequence came from a woman aged 30 to 39 in good health and CMV-seropositive. Sequenced material: PBMCs. The CDR3, as DNA: TGCGCCAGCAGCTTAGGGGGCTCGACTAATGAAAAACTGTTTTTT. Its protein product is CASSLGGSTNEKLFF.